The next 2 T cell receptor beta chains were all read from a single sample in a study of T-cell reconstitution after alpha-beta-depleted transplantation in children. The TCRbeta library incorporated unique molecular identifiers. TCRdb passed the PCR reads through MiXCR, listing each CDR3 protein once. The sample consists of 500,000 or so distinct CDR3 sequences, about an eighth of them appearing once. The input for sequencing was PBMCs, mostly from graft donor cells, taken 180 days after TCRalphabeta/CD19-depleted stem cell transplant. The source of these receptors is a female patient younger than 10 who had a stem cell transplant for aplastic anemia, so the T cells may come from the graft donor.

J is TRBJ2-3 and V is TRBV5-1; the match to TRBD1 covers 9 bases. Germline assignment: CDR1 SGHRS and CDR2 YFSETQ. The CDR3 covers 14 residues. With 2 bases clipped from V and 5 bases from J, the junction kept 3 bases outside the gene matches. CDR3 protein: CASSLQGAGDTQYF. CDR3 nucleotides: TGCGCCAGCAGCTTACAGGGGGCTGGAGATACGCAGTATTTT.

The chain recombines TRBV14 with TRBJ1-6; tentative D call: TRBD1 (5 bases). Germline V gene data show CDR1 as SGHDN and CDR2 as FVKESK. This CDR3 spans 14 amino acids. V dropped 3 bases and J dropped 5 bases, with 8 bases sitting between them. CDR3 loop: CASSQGTHNSPLHF. CDR3 DNA sequence: TGTGCCAGCAGCCAGGGGACTCATAATTCACCCCTCCACTTT. Full variable domain (remainder filled in from reference TRBV14 and TRBJ1-6): EAGVTQFPSHSVIEKGQTVTLRCDPISGHDNLYWYRRVMGKEIKFLLHFVKESKQDESGMPNNRFLAERTGGTYSTLKVQPAELEDSGVYFCASSQGTHNSPLHFGNGTRLTVT.